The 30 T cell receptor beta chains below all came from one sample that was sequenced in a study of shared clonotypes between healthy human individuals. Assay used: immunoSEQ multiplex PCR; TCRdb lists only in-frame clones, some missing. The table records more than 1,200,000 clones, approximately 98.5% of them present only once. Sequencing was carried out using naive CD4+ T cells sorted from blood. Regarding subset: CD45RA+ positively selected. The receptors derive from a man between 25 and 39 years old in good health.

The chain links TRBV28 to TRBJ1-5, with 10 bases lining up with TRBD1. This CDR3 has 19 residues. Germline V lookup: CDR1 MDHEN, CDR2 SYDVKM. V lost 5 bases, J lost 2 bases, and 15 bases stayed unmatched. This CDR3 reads CASSPFRDRGEGGNQPQHF. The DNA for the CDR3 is TGTGCCAGCAGTCCCTTCCGGGACAGGGGTGAGGGGGGCAATCAGCCCCAGCATTTT.

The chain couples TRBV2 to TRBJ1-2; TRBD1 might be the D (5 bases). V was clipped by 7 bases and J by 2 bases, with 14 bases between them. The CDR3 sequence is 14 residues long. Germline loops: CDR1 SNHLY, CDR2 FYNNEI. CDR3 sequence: CASTFKRGNYGYTF. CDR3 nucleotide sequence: TGTGCCAGCACCTTTAAGAGGGGAAACTATGGCTACACCTTC.

CDR3 sequence reads: CASSLALTSGGFQEFF. In DNA, the CDR3 is TGCGCCAGCAGCTTAGCCCTGACTAGCGGGGGATTTCAAGAGTTCTTC. The V and J genes are TRBV5-1 and TRBJ2-1; 12 bases match TRBD2. V shed 2 bases and J 14 bases; nucleotides not matched to a gene: 14. CDR3 size: 16 residues. CDR1 and CDR2 (germline): SGHRS, YFSETQ.

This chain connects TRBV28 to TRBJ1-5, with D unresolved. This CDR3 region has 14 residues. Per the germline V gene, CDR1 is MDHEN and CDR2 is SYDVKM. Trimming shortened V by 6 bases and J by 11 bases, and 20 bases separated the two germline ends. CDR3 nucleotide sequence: TGTGCCAGCAGGCCCCAGACGGAGAGGAGAACCCAGCATTTT. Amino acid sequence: CASRPQTERRTQHF.

Here the CDR3 DNA reads TGTGCCAGCAGCAGCTCGACCCGCACAGATACGCAGTATTTT. Its translation: CASSSSTRTDTQYF. The rearrangement links TRBV5-4 to TRBJ2-3; no firm D call. CDR1 is SGHNT and CDR2 is YYREEE in the germline V gene (reference sequence). The CDR3 runs to 14 residues. Trimming took 4 bases from V and 1 from J, leaving 10 bases between them.

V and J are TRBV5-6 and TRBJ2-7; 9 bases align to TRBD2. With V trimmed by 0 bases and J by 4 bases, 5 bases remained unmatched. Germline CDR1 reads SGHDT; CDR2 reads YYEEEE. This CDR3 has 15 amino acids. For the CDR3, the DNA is TGTGCCAGCAGCTTGGGGCGGGAGGGCCGTTACGAGCAGTACTTC. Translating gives CASSLGREGRYEQYF.

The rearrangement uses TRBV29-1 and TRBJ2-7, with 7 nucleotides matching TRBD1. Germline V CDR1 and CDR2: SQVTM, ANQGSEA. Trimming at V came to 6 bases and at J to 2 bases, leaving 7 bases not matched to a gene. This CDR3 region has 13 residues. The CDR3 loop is CSVKTGRTYEQYF. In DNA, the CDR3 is TGCAGCGTCAAGACAGGGCGGACCTACGAGCAGTACTTC.

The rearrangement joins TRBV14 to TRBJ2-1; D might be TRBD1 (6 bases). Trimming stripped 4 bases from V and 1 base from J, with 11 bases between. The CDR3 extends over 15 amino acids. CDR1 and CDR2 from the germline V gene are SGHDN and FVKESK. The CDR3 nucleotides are TGTGCCAGCAGCCCAGGGGTGGCTTCCTACAATGAGCAGTTCTTC. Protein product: CASSPGVASYNEQFF.

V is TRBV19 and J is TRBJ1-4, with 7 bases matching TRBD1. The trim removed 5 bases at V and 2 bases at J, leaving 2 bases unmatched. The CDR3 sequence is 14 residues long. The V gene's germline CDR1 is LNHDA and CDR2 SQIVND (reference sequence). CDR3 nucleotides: TGTGCCAGTAGTCCGACAGGGACTAATGAAAAACTGTTTTTT. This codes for CASSPTGTNEKLFF.

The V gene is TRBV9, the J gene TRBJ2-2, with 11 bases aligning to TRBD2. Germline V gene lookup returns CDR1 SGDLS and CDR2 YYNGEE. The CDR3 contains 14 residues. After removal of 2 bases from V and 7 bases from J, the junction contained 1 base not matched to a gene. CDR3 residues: CASSVTSGSGELFF. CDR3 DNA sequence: TGTGCCAGCAGCGTCACTAGCGGGAGCGGGGAGCTGTTTTTT.

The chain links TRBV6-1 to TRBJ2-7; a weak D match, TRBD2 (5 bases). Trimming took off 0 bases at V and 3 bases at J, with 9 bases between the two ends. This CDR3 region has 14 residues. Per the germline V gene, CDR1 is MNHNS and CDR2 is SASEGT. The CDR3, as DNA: TGTGCCAGCAGTGAAGCGGTGGGAGACTACGAGCAGTACTTC. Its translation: CASSEAVGDYEQYF.

CDR3 nucleotides: TGTGCCAGCAGTTTTCGGCAGGGTGGTGAGACCCAGTACTTC. Its translation is CASSFRQGGETQYF. The chain uses TRBV27 and TRBJ2-5, with a weak D call TRBD1 (5 bases). The germline V gene has CDR1 MNHEY and CDR2 SMNVEV (reference sequence). The CDR3 contains 14 residues. The V and J ends lost 3 bases and 5 bases respectively, with 13 bases between them.

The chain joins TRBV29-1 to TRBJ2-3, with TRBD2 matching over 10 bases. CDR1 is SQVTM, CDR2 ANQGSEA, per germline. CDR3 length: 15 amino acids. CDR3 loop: CSARLAGISLGTQYF. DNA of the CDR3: TGCAGTGCTCGACTAGCGGGTATTTCGCTCGGTACGCAGTATTTT.

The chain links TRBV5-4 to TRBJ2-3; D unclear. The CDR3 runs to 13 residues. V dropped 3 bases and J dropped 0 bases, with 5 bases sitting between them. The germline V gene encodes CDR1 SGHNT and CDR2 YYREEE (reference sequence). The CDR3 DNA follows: TGTGCCAGCAGCTCGTGGAGCACAGATACGCAGTATTTT. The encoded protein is CASSSWSTDTQYF. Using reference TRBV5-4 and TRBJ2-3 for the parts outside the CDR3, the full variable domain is ETGVTQSPTHLIKTRGQQVTLRCSSQSGHNTVSWYQQALGQGPQFIFQYYREEENGRGNFPPRFSGLQFPNYSSELNVNALELDDSALYLCASSSWSTDTQYFGPGTRLTVL.

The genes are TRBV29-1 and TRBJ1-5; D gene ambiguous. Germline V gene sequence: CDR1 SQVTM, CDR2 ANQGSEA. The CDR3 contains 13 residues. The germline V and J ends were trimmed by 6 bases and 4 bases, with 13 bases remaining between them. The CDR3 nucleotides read TGCAGCGTAGCCGACGACCGAAATCAGCCCCAGCATTTT. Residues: CSVADDRNQPQHF.

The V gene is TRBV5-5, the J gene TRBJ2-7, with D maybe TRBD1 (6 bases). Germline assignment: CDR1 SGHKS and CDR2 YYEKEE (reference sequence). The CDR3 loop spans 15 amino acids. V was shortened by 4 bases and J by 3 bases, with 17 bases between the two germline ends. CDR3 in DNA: TGTGCCAGCAGCAAGGACAGCCTAAACTACTACGAGCAGTACTTC. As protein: CASSKDSLNYYEQYF.

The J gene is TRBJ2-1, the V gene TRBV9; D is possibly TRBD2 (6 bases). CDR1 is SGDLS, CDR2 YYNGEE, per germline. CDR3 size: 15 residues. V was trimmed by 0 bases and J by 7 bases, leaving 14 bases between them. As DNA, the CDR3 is TGTGCCAGCAGCGTAGGGGTAGCGGCGGCAAATGAGCAGTTCTTC. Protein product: CASSVGVAAANEQFF. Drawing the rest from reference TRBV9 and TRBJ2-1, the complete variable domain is DSGVTQTPKHLITATGQRVTLRCSPRSGDLSVYWYQQSLDQGLQFLIQYYNGEERAKGNILERFSAQQFPDLHSELNLSSLELGDSALYFCASSVGVAAANEQFFGPGTRLTVL.

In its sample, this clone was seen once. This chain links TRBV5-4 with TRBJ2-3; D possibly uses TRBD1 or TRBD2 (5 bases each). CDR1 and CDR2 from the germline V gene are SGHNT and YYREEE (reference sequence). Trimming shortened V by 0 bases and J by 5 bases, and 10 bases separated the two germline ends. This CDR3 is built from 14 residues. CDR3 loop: CASSLVGDQDTQYF. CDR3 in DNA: TGTGCCAGCAGCTTGGTGGGGGACCAAGATACGCAGTATTTT.

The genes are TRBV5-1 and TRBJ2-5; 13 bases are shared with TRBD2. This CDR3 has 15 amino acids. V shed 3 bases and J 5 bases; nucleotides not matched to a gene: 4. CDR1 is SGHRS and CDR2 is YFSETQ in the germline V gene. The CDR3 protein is CASSSILAGGETQYF. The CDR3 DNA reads TGCGCCAGCAGCTCGATACTAGCGGGAGGGGAGACCCAGTACTTC. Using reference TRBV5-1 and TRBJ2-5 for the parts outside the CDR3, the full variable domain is KAGVTQTPRYLIKTRGQQVTLSCSPISGHRSVSWYQQTPGQGLQFLFEYFSETQRNKGNFPGRFSGRQFSNSRSEMNVSTLELGDSALYLCASSSILAGGETQYFGPGTRLLVL.

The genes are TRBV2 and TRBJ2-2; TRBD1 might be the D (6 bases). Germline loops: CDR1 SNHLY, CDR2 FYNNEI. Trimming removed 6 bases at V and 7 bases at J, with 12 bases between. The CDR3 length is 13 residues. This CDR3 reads CASRNRDHGELFF. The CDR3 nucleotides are TGTGCCAGCAGGAACAGGGACCACGGGGAGCTGTTTTTT.

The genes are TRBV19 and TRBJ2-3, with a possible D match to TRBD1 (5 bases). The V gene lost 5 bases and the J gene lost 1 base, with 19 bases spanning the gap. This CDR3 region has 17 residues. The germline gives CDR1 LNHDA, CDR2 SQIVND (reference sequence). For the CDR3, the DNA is TGTGCCAGTAGTCCAGCCGGACACTTGATTGGCACAGATACGCAGTATTTT. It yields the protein CASSPAGHLIGTDTQYF.

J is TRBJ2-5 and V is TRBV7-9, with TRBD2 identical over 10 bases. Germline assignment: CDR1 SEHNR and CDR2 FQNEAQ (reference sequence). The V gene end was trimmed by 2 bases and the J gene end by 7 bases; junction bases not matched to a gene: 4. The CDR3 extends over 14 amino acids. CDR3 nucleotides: TGTGCCAGCAGCTTAAGCGGGAGGGAAGGGACCCAGTACTTC. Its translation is CASSLSGREGTQYF.

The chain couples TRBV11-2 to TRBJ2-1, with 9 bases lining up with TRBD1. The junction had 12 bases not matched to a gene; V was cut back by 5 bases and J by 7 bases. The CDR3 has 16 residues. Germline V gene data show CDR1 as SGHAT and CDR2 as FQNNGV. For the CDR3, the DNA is TGTGCCAGCAGCGCCAAGCCACAGGGGGCGCGGAATGAGCAGTTCTTC. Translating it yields CASSAKPQGARNEQFF.

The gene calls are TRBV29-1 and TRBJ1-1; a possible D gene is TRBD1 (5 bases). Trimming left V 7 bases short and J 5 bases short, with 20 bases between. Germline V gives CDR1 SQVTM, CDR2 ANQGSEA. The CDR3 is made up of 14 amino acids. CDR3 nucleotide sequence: TGCAGCGCCAGAGCAGGGAACCCCAGGACTGAAGCTTTCTTT. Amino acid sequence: CSARAGNPRTEAFF.

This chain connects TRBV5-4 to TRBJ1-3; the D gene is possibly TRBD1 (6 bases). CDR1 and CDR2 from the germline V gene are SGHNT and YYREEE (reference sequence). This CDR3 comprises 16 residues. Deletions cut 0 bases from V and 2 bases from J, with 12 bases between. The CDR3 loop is CASSLDPAGAGNTIYF. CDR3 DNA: TGTGCCAGCAGCTTGGATCCGGCAGGGGCTGGAAACACCATATATTTT. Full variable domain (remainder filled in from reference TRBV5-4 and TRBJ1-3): ETGVTQSPTHLIKTRGQQVTLRCSSQSGHNTVSWYQQALGQGPQFIFQYYREEENGRGNFPPRFSGLQFPNYSSELNVNALELDDSALYLCASSLDPAGAGNTIYFGEGSWLTVV.

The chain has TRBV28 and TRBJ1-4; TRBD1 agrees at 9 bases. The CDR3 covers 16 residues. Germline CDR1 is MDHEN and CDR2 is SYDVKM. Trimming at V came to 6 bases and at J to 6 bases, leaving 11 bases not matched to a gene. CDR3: CASRPLGTGWDEKLFF. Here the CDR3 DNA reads TGTGCCAGCAGACCCTTAGGGACAGGGTGGGATGAAAAACTGTTTTTT. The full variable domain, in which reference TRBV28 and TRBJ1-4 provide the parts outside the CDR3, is DVKVTQSSRYLVKRTGEKVFLECVQDMDHENMFWYRQDPGLGLRLIYFSYDVKMKEKGDIPEGYSVSREKKERFSLILESASTNQTSMYLCASRPLGTGWDEKLFFGSGTQLSVL.

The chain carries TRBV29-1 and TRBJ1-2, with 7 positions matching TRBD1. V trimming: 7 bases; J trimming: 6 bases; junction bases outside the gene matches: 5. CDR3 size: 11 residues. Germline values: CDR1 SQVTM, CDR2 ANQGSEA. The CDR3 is CSAQGSDGYTF. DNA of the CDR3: TGCAGCGCACAGGGGTCTGATGGCTACACCTTC.

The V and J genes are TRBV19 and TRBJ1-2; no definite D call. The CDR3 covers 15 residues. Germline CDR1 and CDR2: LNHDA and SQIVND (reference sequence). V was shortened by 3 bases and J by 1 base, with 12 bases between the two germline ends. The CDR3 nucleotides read TGTGCCAGTAGTATTGCTCTAGGGAATAACTATGGCTACACCTTC. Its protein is CASSIALGNNYGYTF. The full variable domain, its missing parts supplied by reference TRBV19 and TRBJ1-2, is DGGITQSPKYLFRKEGQNVTLSCEQNLNHDAMYWYRQDPGQGLRLIYYSQIVNDFQKGDIAEGYSVSREKKESFPLTVTSAQKNPTAFYLCASSIALGNNYGYTFGSGTRLTVV.

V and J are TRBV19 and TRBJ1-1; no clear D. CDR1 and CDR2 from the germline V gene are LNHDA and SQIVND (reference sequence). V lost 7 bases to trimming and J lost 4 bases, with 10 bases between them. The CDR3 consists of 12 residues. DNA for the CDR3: TGTGCCAGTAAGAGGACCCCCACTGAAGCTTTCTTT. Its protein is CASKRTPTEAFF.

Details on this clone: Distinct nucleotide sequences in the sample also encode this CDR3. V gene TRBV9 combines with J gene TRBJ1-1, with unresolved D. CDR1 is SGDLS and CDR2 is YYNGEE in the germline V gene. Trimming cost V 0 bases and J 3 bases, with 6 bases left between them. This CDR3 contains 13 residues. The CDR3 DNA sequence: TGTGCCAGCAGCGTAGGCAGAGACACTGAAGCTTTCTTT. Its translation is CASSVGRDTEAFF.